This T cell receptor (beta chain) was identified during a study of CD8+CD57+ T cells in acquired aplastic anemia. Study information: Sorting CD4+ and CD8+ cells gave DNA averaging approximately 3 ug. Study-wide results and caveats: Patients and controls were not found to differ significantly in CD8+ Simpson's diversity.

This clonotype was seen once. Antigen: not known. Profiling that covered TCR beta VDJ and CDR3 relied on genomic DNA as its template. TCRdb used MiXCR to reprocess the reads, holding one entry per CDR3 protein. The repertoire holds 250,000 to 300,000 distinct CDR3 sequences, with 55% to 60% as singletons. CDR3 size: 16 residues. With V trimmed by 4 bases and J by 3 bases, 9 bases remained unmatched. The germline V gene has CDR1 LGHNT and CDR2 FRNRAP. The specimen sequenced was sorted CD4+, CD8+, or CD8+CD57+ T cells (not recorded which) from PBMCs. J is TRBJ2-7 and V is TRBV12-5, with 10 bases that match TRBD1. This TCR was sampled from a human donor with severe aplastic anemia or a healthy control (not recorded which). The CDR3 spells CASGSSRQGAVYEQYF. CDR3 sequence (DNA): TGTGCTAGTGGTTCCAGCCGACAGGGGGCGGTCTACGAGCAGTACTTC.